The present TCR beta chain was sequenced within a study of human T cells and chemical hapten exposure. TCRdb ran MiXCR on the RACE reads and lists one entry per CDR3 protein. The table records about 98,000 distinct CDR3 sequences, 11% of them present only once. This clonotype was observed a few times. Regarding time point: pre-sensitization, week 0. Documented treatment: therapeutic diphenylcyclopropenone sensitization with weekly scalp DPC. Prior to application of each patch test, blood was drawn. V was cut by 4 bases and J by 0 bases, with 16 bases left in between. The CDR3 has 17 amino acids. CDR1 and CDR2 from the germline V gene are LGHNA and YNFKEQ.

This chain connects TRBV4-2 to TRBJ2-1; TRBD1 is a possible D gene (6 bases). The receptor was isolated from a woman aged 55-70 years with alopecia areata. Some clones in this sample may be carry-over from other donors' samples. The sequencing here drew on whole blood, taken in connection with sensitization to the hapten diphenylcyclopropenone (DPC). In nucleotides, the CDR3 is TGTGCCAGCAGCCGAGAACGGACAGTTTTCTCCTACAATGAGCAGTTCTTC. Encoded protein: CASSRERTVFSYNEQFF.